Presented here are 9 T cell receptor beta chains from one specimen sequenced in a study of blood T cell repertoires in COVID-19. The method was immunoSEQ multiplex PCR; TCRdb's version includes in-frame clones alone and lacks a portion of them. The sample carries approximately 200,000 clones, about 80% recorded once. The sequenced sample was peripheral blood. The source of these receptors is a woman aged 25 to 39 who had recovered from COVID-19.

V usage is TRBV29-1 and J usage is TRBJ2-7; TRBD2 agrees at 8 bases. The CDR3 contains 13 residues. J gave up 2 bases and V 7 bases, and 7 bases lay outside the gene matches. The germline V gene has CDR1 SQVTM and CDR2 ANQGSEA. The CDR3 DNA is TGCAGCGGTCTAGCGGGTGTTACCTACGAGCAGTACTTC. This encodes CSGLAGVTYEQYF.

The V and J genes are TRBV3-1 (or the pseudogene TRBV3-2) and TRBJ2-7; the match to TRBD1 covers 10 bases. The CDR3 spans 13 residues. V dropped 7 bases and J dropped 5; count of bases not matched to a gene: 5. Germline V lookup: CDR1 LGHDT, CDR2 YNNKEL (reference sequence). The CDR3 region has the DNA TGTGCCAGCAAGGGACAGGGGTTACACGAGCAGTACTTC. Amino acid sequence: CASKGQGLHEQYF.

The rearrangement joins TRBV28 to TRBJ2-5; 9 positions agree with TRBD1. The germline V gene encodes CDR1 MDHEN and CDR2 SYDVKM. The CDR3 runs to 15 residues. With V trimmed by 6 bases and J by 7 bases, 12 bases remained unmatched. The DNA of the CDR3 is TGTGCCAGCAGGGATCGGGACAGGGATGTCGGGACCCAGTACTTC. It translates to CASRDRDRDVGTQYF.

The genes are TRBV9 and TRBJ2-5; maybe TRBD2 (6 bases). CDR1 is SGDLS and CDR2 is YYNGEE in the germline V gene. This CDR3 comprises 14 residues. V was clipped by 3 bases and J by 1 base, with 10 bases between them. The CDR3 reads CASSELAAQETQYF. The CDR3 bases are TGTGCCAGCAGCGAGTTAGCGGCCCAAGAGACCCAGTACTTC.

In its sample, this clone was seen once. Written as DNA, the CDR3 is TGTGCCAGCAGCTTCGAGGAAAGCTCCTACGAGCAGTACTTC. Its protein product is CASSFEESSYEQYF. The chain couples TRBV7-2 to TRBJ2-7; D is uncertain. CDR3 length: 14 residues. V was clipped by 3 bases and J by 0 bases, with 9 bases between them. Germline V lookup: CDR1 SGHTA, CDR2 FQGNSA.

CDR3 sequence: CASSVLSSYNEQFF. CDR3 nucleotide sequence: TGTGCCAGCAGCGTACTGAGCTCCTACAATGAGCAGTTCTTC. The V and J genes are TRBV9 and TRBJ2-1; no firm D call. V shed 1 base and J shed 0 bases, with 5 bases lying between them. CDR1 is SGDLS and CDR2 is YYNGEE in the germline V gene. CDR3 size: 14 residues. The full variable domain, rest sourced from reference TRBV9 and TRBJ2-1, is DSGVTQTPKHLITATGQRVTLRCSPRSGDLSVYWYQQSLDQGLQFLIQYYNGEERAKGNILERFSAQQFPDLHSELNLSSLELGDSALYFCASSVLSSYNEQFFGPGTRLTVL.

V and J are TRBV30 and TRBJ1-2; perhaps TRBD1 as D (5 bases). The V gene's germline CDR1 is GTSNPN and CDR2 SVGIG (reference sequence). The V end was cut by 8 bases, the J end by 4 bases, with 14 bases between. This CDR3 has 12 residues. CDR3 protein: CATLRGFYGYTF. The CDR3 coding sequence is TGTGCCACCTTAAGGGGATTCTATGGCTACACCTTC.

V is TRBV2 and J is TRBJ2-3, with 9 bases that match TRBD2. The germline gives CDR1 SNHLY, CDR2 FYNNEI. The junction had 2 bases not matched to a gene; V was cut back by 9 bases and J by 1 base. The length of the CDR3 is 13 residues. CDR3 nucleotide sequence: TGTGCCAGGACTAGCGGACGCACAGATACGCAGTATTTT. Its translation is CARTSGRTDTQYF. Full variable domain (rest looked up from reference TRBV2 and TRBJ2-3): EPEVTQTPSHQVTQMGQEVILRCVPISNHLYFYWYRQILGQKVEFLVSFYNNEISEKSEIFDDQFSVERPDGSNFTLKIRSTKLEDSAMYFCARTSGRTDTQYFGPGTRLTVL.

The rearrangement uses TRBV11-3 and TRBJ2-5, with D maybe TRBD1 (7 bases). This CDR3 contains 15 residues. Trimming pared 3 bases from V and 5 bases from J, leaving 16 bases between. CDR1 and CDR2 (germline): SGHNT, YENEEA. In DNA, the CDR3 is TGTGCCAGCAGCTTCTCAGGGGGGCCTGGGGAGACCCAGTACTTC. Protein: CASSFSGGPGETQYF.